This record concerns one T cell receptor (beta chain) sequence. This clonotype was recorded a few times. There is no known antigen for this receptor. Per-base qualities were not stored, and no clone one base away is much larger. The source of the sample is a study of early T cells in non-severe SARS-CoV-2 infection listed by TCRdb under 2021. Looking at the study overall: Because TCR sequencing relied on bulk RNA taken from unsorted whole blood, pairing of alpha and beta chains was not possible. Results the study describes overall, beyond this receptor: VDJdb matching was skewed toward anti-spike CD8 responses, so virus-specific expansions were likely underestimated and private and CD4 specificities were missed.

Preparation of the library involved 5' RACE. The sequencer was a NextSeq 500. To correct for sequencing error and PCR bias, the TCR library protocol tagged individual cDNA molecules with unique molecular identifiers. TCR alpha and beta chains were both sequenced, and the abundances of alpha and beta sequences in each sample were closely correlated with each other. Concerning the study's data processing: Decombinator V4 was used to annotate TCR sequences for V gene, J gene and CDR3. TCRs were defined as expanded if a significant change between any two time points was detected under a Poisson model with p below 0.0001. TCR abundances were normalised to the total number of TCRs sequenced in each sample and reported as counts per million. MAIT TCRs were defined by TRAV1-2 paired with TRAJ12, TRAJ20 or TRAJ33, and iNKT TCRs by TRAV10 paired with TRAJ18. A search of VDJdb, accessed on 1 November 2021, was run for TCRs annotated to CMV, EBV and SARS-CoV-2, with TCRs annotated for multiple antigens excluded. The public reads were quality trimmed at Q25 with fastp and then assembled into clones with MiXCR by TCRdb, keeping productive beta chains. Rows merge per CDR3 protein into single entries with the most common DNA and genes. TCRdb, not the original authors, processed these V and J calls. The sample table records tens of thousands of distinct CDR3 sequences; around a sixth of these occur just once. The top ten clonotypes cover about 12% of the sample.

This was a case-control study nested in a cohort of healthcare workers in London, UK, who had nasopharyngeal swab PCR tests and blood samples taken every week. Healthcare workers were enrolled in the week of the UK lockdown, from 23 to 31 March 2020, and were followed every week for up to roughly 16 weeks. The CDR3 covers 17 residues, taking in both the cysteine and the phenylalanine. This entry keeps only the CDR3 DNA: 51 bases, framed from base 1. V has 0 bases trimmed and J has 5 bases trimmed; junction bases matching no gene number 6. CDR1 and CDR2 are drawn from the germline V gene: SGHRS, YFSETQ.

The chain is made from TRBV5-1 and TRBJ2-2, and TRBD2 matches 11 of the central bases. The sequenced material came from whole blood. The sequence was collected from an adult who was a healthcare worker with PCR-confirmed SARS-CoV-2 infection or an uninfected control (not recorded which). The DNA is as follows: TGCGCCAGCAGCTTGGGACTAGCGGGATTCTCGACCGGGGAGCTGTTTTTT. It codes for CASSLGLAGFSTGELFF.